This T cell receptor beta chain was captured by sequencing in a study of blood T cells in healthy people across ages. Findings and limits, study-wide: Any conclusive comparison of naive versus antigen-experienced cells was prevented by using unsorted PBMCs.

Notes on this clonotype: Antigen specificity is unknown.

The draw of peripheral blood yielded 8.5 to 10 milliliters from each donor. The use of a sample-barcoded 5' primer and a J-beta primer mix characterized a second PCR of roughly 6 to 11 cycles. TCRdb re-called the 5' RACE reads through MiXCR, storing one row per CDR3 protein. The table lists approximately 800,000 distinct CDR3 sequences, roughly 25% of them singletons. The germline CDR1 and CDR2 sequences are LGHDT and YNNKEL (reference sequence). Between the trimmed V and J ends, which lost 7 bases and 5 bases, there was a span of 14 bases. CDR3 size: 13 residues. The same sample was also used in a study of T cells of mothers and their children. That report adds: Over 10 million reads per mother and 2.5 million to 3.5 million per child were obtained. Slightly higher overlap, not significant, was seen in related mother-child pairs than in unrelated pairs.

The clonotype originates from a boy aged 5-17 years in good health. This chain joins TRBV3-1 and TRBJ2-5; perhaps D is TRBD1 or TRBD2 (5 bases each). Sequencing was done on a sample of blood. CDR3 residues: CASKDPWGETQYF. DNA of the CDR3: TGTGCCAGCAAGGACCCGTGGGGGGAGACCCAGTACTTC.